The subject of this entry is one TCR beta chain. The CDR3 is 16 residues long. Germline V gene lookup returns CDR1 SGHDT and CDR2 YYEEEE. V dropped 4 bases and J dropped 2 bases, with 13 bases sitting between them. Data came from immunoSEQ multiplex PCR; TCRdb stores just in-frame clones and leaves some out. The data contain 190,000 or so clones, around four fifths of them singletons. The sample originates from a study of blood T cell repertoires in COVID-19. The chain uses TRBV5-6 and TRBJ2-6; possible D gene TRBD2, 5 bases. Source material: peripheral blood. The sequence derives from a man between 45 and 60 years old with active or convalescent COVID-19. CDR3 loop: CASSPSELAGANVLTF. CDR3 coding DNA: TGTGCCAGCAGCCCATCTGAACTAGCTGGGGCCAACGTCCTGACTTTC.